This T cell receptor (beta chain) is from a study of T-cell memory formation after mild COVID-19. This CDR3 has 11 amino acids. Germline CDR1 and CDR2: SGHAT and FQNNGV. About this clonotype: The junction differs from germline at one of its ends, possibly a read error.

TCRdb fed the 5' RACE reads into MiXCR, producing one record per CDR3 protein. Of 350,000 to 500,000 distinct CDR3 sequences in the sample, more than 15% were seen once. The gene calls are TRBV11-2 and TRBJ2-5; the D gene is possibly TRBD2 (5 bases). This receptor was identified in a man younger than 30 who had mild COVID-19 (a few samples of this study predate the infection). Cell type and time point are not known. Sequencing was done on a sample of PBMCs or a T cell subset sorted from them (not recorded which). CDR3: CASSLAGNQNF. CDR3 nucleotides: TGTGCCAGCAGCTTAGCGGGGAATCAGAACTTC.